This is a list of T cell receptor beta chains from one sample in a study of blood T cell repertoires in COVID-19. Profiled with immunoSEQ multiplex PCR; TCRdb holds only in-frame clones, not every one. The sample gives about 370,000 clones, approximately 90% of which show up once; roughly 0.99% is in the top ten. Sequencing was carried out using PBMCs or T cells enriched from blood (not recorded which). These receptors all come from a man between 18 and 35 years old who had recovered from COVID-19. The CDR3 runs from the conserved cysteine through the conserved F or W. A D gene is named only where the DNA matches it firmly. The size of a clone is reported for some rows only, either as once, few or many, or as a class for expanded clones.

V gene: TRBV29-1
clone size: NA
D gene: NA
J gene: TRBJ2-7
CDR3 DNA: TGCAGCGGTGGGGGCTCGGGTGAGCAGTACTTC
CDR3 protein: CSGGGSGEQYF

V gene: TRBV3-1/TRBV3-2
clone size: NA
D gene: TRBD2
J gene: TRBJ2-1
CDR3 DNA: TGTGCCAGCAGCCCCCGGACTAGCGGGGGGCTTCGTGAGCAGTTCTTC
CDR3 protein: CASSPRTSGGLREQFF

V gene: TRBV7-9
clone size: NA
D gene: TRBD1
J gene: TRBJ2-7
CDR3 DNA: TGTGCCAGCGAAACCGCCGGGACAGGGGGAACCTACGAGCAGTACTTC
CDR3 protein: CASETAGTGGTYEQYF

V gene: TRBV27
clone size: once
D gene: NA
J gene: TRBJ2-3
CDR3 DNA: TGTGCCAGTGGGGGCAGGAGCATCGATACGCAGTATTTT
CDR3 protein: CASGGRSIDTQYF

V gene: TRBV6-5
clone size: few
D gene: TRBD2
J gene: TRBJ2-1
CDR3 DNA: TGTGCCAGCAGTATAACGAGCGGGGGGGCCAATGAGCAGTTCTTC
CDR3 protein: CASSITSGGANEQFF

V gene: TRBV19
clone size: NA
D gene: NA
J gene: TRBJ1-5
CDR3 DNA: TGTGCCAGTAGTATTCGAGGTCAGCCCCAGCATTTT
CDR3 protein: CASSIRGQPQHF

V gene: TRBV2
clone size: NA
D gene: TRBD2
J gene: TRBJ2-1
CDR3 DNA: TGTGCCAGCAGTGATCGGCTAGCGGGGGCCTACAATGAGCAGTTCTTC
CDR3 protein: CASSDRLAGAYNEQFF

V gene: TRBV7-9
clone size: NA
D gene: TRBD1
J gene: TRBJ1-4
CDR3 DNA: TGTGCCAGCAGCTTAGGGACAGGGTATGGAGAAAAACTGTTTTTT
CDR3 protein: CASSLGTGYGEKLFF

V gene: TRBV18
clone size: NA
D gene: NA
J gene: TRBJ1-1
CDR3 DNA: TGTGCCAGTCGGCGGCCGAACACTGAAGCTTTCTTT
CDR3 protein: CASRRPNTEAFF

V gene: TRBV2
clone size: NA
D gene: NA
J gene: TRBJ1-2
CDR3 DNA: TGTGCCAGCAGAGGGGGTCTTTATGGCTACACCTTC
CDR3 protein: CASRGGLYGYTF

V gene: TRBV7-9
clone size: NA
D gene: NA
J gene: TRBJ2-1
CDR3 DNA: TGTGCCAGCAGCGGGGGGTACAATGAGCAGTTCTTC
CDR3 protein: CASSGGYNEQFF

V gene: TRBV7-3
clone size: NA
D gene: TRBD1
J gene: TRBJ1-2
CDR3 DNA: TGTGCCAGCAGCCCCGGACAGGGAGACTATGGCTACACCTTC
CDR3 protein: CASSPGQGDYGYTF

V gene: TRBV6-1
clone size: NA
D gene: NA
J gene: TRBJ2-7
CDR3 DNA: TGTGCCAGCAGTGAAGCGGACAAAGGTAAAAACTTC
CDR3 protein: CASSEADKGKNF

V gene: TRBV2
clone size: NA
D gene: NA
J gene: TRBJ2-2
CDR3 DNA: TGTGCCAGCAGCTTCACTAGCAGAACCGGGGAGCTGTTTTTT
CDR3 protein: CASSFTSRTGELFF

V gene: TRBV5-5
clone size: NA
D gene: NA
J gene: TRBJ1-6
CDR3 DNA: TGTGCCAGCACGCTACTTAGACAGGCTAATTCACCCCTCCACTTT
CDR3 protein: CASTLLRQANSPLHF

V gene: TRBV7-9
clone size: once
D gene: TRBD1
J gene: TRBJ1-4
CDR3 DNA: TGTGCCAGCAGCTTCCAGTTGACAGGGCTTGGAGAAAAACTGTTTTTT
CDR3 protein: CASSFQLTGLGEKLFF

V gene: TRBV2
clone size: NA
D gene: NA
J gene: TRBJ1-1
CDR3 DNA: TGTGCCGGCTCGGGGGTTAGAGGCACTGAAGCTTTCTTT
CDR3 protein: CAGSGVRGTEAFF

V gene: TRBV5-1
clone size: NA
D gene: NA
J gene: TRBJ1-1
CDR3 DNA: TGCGCCAGCAGCCAAGGAGATATCCACGAAGCTTTCTTT
CDR3 protein: CASSQGDIHEAFF

V gene: TRBV6-5
clone size: NA
D gene: NA
J gene: TRBJ1-6
CDR3 DNA: TGTGCCAGCAGGCCCGAGTTCACCTATAATTCACCCCTCCACTTT
CDR3 protein: CASRPEFTYNSPLHF

V gene: TRBV10-3
clone size: NA
D gene: NA
J gene: TRBJ1-6
CDR3 DNA: TGTGCCATCAGTGATGGACTGGATAATTCACCCCTCCACTTT
CDR3 protein: CAISDGLDNSPLHF

V gene: TRBV18
clone size: NA
D gene: NA
J gene: TRBJ2-1
CDR3 DNA: TGTGCCAGCTCAGCCGACAGAGACAATGAGCAGTTCTTC
CDR3 protein: CASSADRDNEQFF

V gene: TRBV18
clone size: NA
D gene: NA
J gene: TRBJ1-6
CDR3 DNA: TGTGCCAGCTCCGAAGAGGGCAGAGCTAATTCACCCCTCCACTTT
CDR3 protein: CASSEEGRANSPLHF

V gene: TRBV11-2
clone size: NA
D gene: NA
J gene: TRBJ2-2
CDR3 DNA: TGTGCCAGCCGGGGTTGGGTGCCTGGGTTAGAGCTGTTTTTT
CDR3 protein: CASRGWVPGLELFF

V gene: TRBV4-1
clone size: once
D gene: TRBD1
J gene: TRBJ2-1
CDR3 DNA: TGCGCCAGCAGCCAAGCCGGACAGGGCTATGAGCAGTTCTTC
CDR3 protein: CASSQAGQGYEQFF

V gene: TRBV6-5
clone size: once
D gene: NA
J gene: TRBJ2-2
CDR3 DNA: TGTGCCAGCAGTCCCAGTCCCCCCGGGGAGCTGTTTTTT
CDR3 protein: CASSPSPPGELFF

V gene: TRBV28
clone size: NA
D gene: TRBD2
J gene: TRBJ2-2
CDR3 DNA: TGTGCCAGCAGTGGGAGGGCGAACACCGGGGAGCTGTTTTTT
CDR3 protein: CASSGRANTGELFF

V gene: TRBV19
clone size: once
D gene: NA
J gene: TRBJ2-7
CDR3 DNA: TGTGCCAGTGGACAGACTCCCTACGAGCAGTACTTC
CDR3 protein: CASGQTPYEQYF

V gene: TRBV5-1
clone size: NA
D gene: TRBD1
J gene: TRBJ1-1
CDR3 DNA: TGCGCCAGCAGCCTCACGACAGGGGGTAGCACTGAAGCTTTCTTT
CDR3 protein: CASSLTTGGSTEAFF

V gene: TRBV7-9
clone size: NA
D gene: NA
J gene: TRBJ1-4
CDR3 DNA: TGTGCCAGCAGCCCATACGGGGATAATGAAAAACTGTTTTTT
CDR3 protein: CASSPYGDNEKLFF

V gene: TRBV2
clone size: NA
D gene: TRBD1
J gene: TRBJ1-2
CDR3 DNA: TGTGCCAGCAGTGAAAGGGGGCGTATTAACTATGGCTACACCTTC
CDR3 protein: CASSERGRINYGYTF

V gene: TRBV19
clone size: NA
D gene: NA
J gene: TRBJ2-7
CDR3 DNA: TGTGCCAGTATGCGGAGTACTACTGCCTACGAGCAGTACTTC
CDR3 protein: CASMRSTTAYEQYF

V gene: TRBV5-1
clone size: NA
D gene: NA
J gene: TRBJ2-1
CDR3 DNA: TGCGCCAGCAGCTTCACAGGTGCATCCTACAATGAGCAGTTCTTC
CDR3 protein: CASSFTGASYNEQFF

V gene: TRBV3-1/TRBV3-2
clone size: NA
D gene: NA
J gene: TRBJ1-2
CDR3 DNA: TGTGCCAGCAGCCAAGATCTAGCGACGCCTAACTATGGCTACACCTTC
CDR3 protein: CASSQDLATPNYGYTF

V gene: TRBV19
clone size: NA
D gene: TRBD1
J gene: TRBJ1-5
CDR3 DNA: TGTGCCAGTAGCGGCCGGGACAGCCACCACCATCAGCCCCAGCATTTT
CDR3 protein: CASSGRDSHHHQPQHF

V gene: TRBV2
clone size: NA
D gene: TRBD1
J gene: TRBJ1-2
CDR3 DNA: TGTGCCAGCAGTCCCACCCAGAATACAGGGGCTGAGCCCTTC
CDR3 protein: CASSPTQNTGAEPF

V gene: TRBV28
clone size: NA
D gene: TRBD1
J gene: TRBJ2-7
CDR3 DNA: TGTGCCAGCAGTTACTCCGGACAGGGGGGCGAGCAGTACTTC
CDR3 protein: CASSYSGQGGEQYF

V gene: TRBV20-1
clone size: NA
D gene: NA
J gene: TRBJ1-1
CDR3 DNA: TGCAGTGCTAGTCCTCAGGACACTGAAGCTTTCTTT
CDR3 protein: CSASPQDTEAFF

V gene: TRBV30
clone size: once
D gene: NA
J gene: TRBJ2-7
CDR3 DNA: TGTGCCTGGAGTGTGGGGGGAAGCTCCTACGAGCAGTACTTC
CDR3 protein: CAWSVGGSSYEQYF

V gene: TRBV28
clone size: NA
D gene: NA
J gene: TRBJ2-1
CDR3 DNA: TGTGCCAGCAATCGAGGGGGCTCCTACAATGAGCAGTTCTTC
CDR3 protein: CASNRGGSYNEQFF

V gene: TRBV29-1
clone size: NA
D gene: NA
J gene: TRBJ1-2
CDR3 DNA: TGCAGCGTTGAAGGGCGGGGGATGAACTATGGCTACACCTTC
CDR3 protein: CSVEGRGMNYGYTF

V gene: TRBV29-1
clone size: NA
D gene: NA
J gene: TRBJ1-4
CDR3 DNA: TGCAGCGTTGGTATCTCTTTTAATGAAAAACTGTTTTTT
CDR3 protein: CSVGISFNEKLFF

V gene: TRBV15
clone size: NA
D gene: TRBD2
J gene: TRBJ2-3
CDR3 DNA: TGTGCCACCAGGGTGTCAAGCGGGATGGGGCTCACAGATACGCAGTATTTT
CDR3 protein: CATRVSSGMGLTDTQYF

V gene: TRBV28
clone size: NA
D gene: NA
J gene: TRBJ1-4
CDR3 DNA: TGTGCCAGCAGTTCACCGGTCAACAGGCTTACTAATGAAAAACTGTTTTTT
CDR3 protein: CASSSPVNRLTNEKLFF

V gene: TRBV3-1/TRBV3-2
clone size: NA
D gene: TRBD2
J gene: TRBJ2-1
CDR3 DNA: TGTGCCAGCAGCTACGATCCGGGACTAGCGGGCAATGAGCAGTTCTTC
CDR3 protein: CASSYDPGLAGNEQFF

V gene: TRBV25-1
clone size: once
D gene: NA
J gene: TRBJ1-2
CDR3 DNA: TGTGCCAGCAGTGATGGGGGGGGGTACCATGGCTACACCTTC
CDR3 protein: CASSDGGGYHGYTF

V gene: TRBV19
clone size: NA
D gene: TRBD1
J gene: TRBJ2-7
CDR3 DNA: TGTGCCAGTAGCGATGGGACAGGGGGCGTCTACGAGCAGTACTTC
CDR3 protein: CASSDGTGGVYEQYF

V gene: TRBV15
clone size: NA
D gene: NA
J gene: TRBJ2-7
CDR3 DNA: TGTGCCACCAGCAGAGTGGCCCAGGGTGGCGAGCAGTACTTC
CDR3 protein: CATSRVAQGGEQYF

V gene: TRBV30
clone size: NA
D gene: TRBD2
J gene: TRBJ2-7
CDR3 DNA: TGTGCCTGGAGTGTACGATCGCGGGAGGGCCAGCAGTACTTC
CDR3 protein: CAWSVRSREGQQYF

V gene: TRBV5-8
clone size: many
D gene: NA
J gene: TRBJ2-7
CDR3 DNA: TGTGCCAGCAGCTTGGTGGGGGTTAGCGGAGCCTTCTACGAGCAGTACTTC
CDR3 protein: CASSLVGVSGAFYEQYF

V gene: TRBV7-2
clone size: NA
D gene: TRBD1
J gene: TRBJ2-7
CDR3 DNA: TGTGCCAGCAGCTTAGCCCTCCCGGGACAGGGTCCGGAAGAGCAGTACTTC
CDR3 protein: CASSLALPGQGPEEQYF

V gene: TRBV29-1
clone size: NA
D gene: TRBD1
J gene: TRBJ2-4
CDR3 DNA: TGCAGCGTTGAAGTTGCGCCCGGGACAGATAAAAACATTCAGTACTTC
CDR3 protein: CSVEVAPGTDKNIQYF

V gene: TRBV19
clone size: NA
D gene: TRBD1
J gene: TRBJ1-5
CDR3 DNA: TGTGCCAGTAGTTCACAGGGGAGCAATCAGCCCCAGCATTTT
CDR3 protein: CASSSQGSNQPQHF

V gene: TRBV7-9
clone size: NA
D gene: NA
J gene: TRBJ2-1
CDR3 DNA: TGTGCCAGCAGCTTACTGGGTCAGACTACGGGCAATGAGCAGTTCTTC
CDR3 protein: CASSLLGQTTGNEQFF

V gene: TRBV6-1
clone size: NA
D gene: NA
J gene: TRBJ1-2
CDR3 DNA: TGTGCCAGCAGTGATCCAGACTATGGCTACACCTTC
CDR3 protein: CASSDPDYGYTF